The 14 T cell receptor beta chains listed next were all sequenced from one sample in a study of metastatic and nonmetastatic thyroid tumors. None of the patients had undergone any treatment ahead of thyroid surgery. TCRdb called clones again from the PCR reads with MiXCR. The data contain fewer than 30,000 clones, about 15% of them seen just once; the ten biggest clones take up about 3.3%. Sequenced input: blood. Source of these receptors: a female donor with papillary thyroid cancer or a benign thyroid nodule (not recorded which). Some clones in this sample may be carry-over from other donors' samples.

V and J are TRBV7-8 and TRBJ2-7; 9 bases agree with TRBD2. Germline values: CDR1 SGHVS, CDR2 FQNEAQ. With V trimmed by 0 bases and J by 1 base, 4 bases remained unmatched. CDR3 length: 16 residues. CDR3 residues: CASSLAGLASSYEQYV. CDR3 bases: TGTGCCAGCAGCTTAGCTGGACTAGCGAGTTCCTACGAGCAGTACGTC.

Only a few counts were recorded for this clone. The junction does not match germline at one end; this may be a read error. The chain employs TRBV27 and TRBJ2-5, with 8 bases aligning to TRBD1. Per the germline V gene, CDR1 is MNHEY and CDR2 is SMNVEV (reference sequence). The CDR3 runs to 14 residues. CDR3 in DNA: TGTACCAGCAGTTCCCGGACAGGGCTGAACACCCAGTACTTC. Its translation is CTSSSRTGLNTQYF.

Regarding this clone: This may come from a read error, since a much larger clone is one base off. Other DNA sequences in this specimen translate into the identical CDR3. The CDR3 loop reads CASSLRGSGNEQFF. The CDR3 DNA reads as TGTGCCAGCAGCTTGAGGGGTTCGGGCAATGAGCAGTTCTTC. The chain uses TRBV5-6 and TRBJ2-1, with a tentative D call TRBD1 (5 bases). Germline V gives CDR1 SGHDT, CDR2 YYEEEE. The CDR3 contains 14 residues. V lost 1 base, J lost 6 bases, and 11 bases lay in between.

This clone came up many times. This rearrangement joins TRBV5-8 to TRBJ2-4; TRBD1 matches 7 bases. Germline CDR1 SGHTS, CDR2 YDEGEE. Trimming at V came to 2 bases and at J to 0 bases, leaving 14 bases not matched to a gene. The CDR3 loop spans 19 amino acids. The DNA for the CDR3 is TGTGCCAGCAGCTTTTCTGTGGACAGGAGAACTCTAGCCAAAAACATTCAGTACTTC. This sequence encodes CASSFSVDRRTLAKNIQYF. The full variable domain, with the rest looked up from reference TRBV5-8 and TRBJ2-4, is EAGVTQSPTHLIKTRGQQATLRCSPISGHTSVYWYQQALGLGLQFLLWYDEGEERNRGNFPPRFSGRQFPNYSSELNVNALELEDSALYLCASSFSVDRRTLAKNIQYFGAGTRLSVL.

The chain links TRBV27 to TRBJ2-7; D gene uncertain. The CDR3 contains 11 residues. Trimming left V 9 bases short and J 3 bases short, with 9 bases between. Germline CDR1 MNHEY, CDR2 SMNVEV (reference sequence). The CDR3 sequence: CARNDYYEQYF. CDR3 coding DNA: TGTGCCAGAAACGATTACTACGAGCAGTACTTC.

In this sample, this clone turned up many times. V gene TRBV5-4 combines with J gene TRBJ2-7, with D possibly being TRBD2 (5 bases). CDR1 is SGHNT and CDR2 is YYREEE in the germline V gene (reference sequence). The CDR3 is 15 amino acids. V lost 5 bases, J lost 0 bases, and 15 bases lay in between. Here the CDR3 reads CASSIGADSSYEQYF. The CDR3 DNA follows: TGTGCCAGCAGTATAGGAGCGGATAGCTCCTACGAGCAGTACTTC.

There are a few counts of this clone. The genes are TRBV2 and TRBJ2-3, with TRBD2 matching 10 bases. The V and J ends lost 6 bases and 6 bases, in that order; junction bases with no gene match: 9. CDR1 and CDR2 from the germline V gene are SNHLY and FYNNEI. The CDR3 length is 15 residues. The CDR3 reads CASRGLAKSGDTQYF. Written as DNA, the CDR3 is TGTGCCAGCAGGGGACTAGCGAAGTCGGGGGATACGCAGTATTTT. Variable domain in full (rest from reference TRBV2 and TRBJ2-3): EPEVTQTPSHQVTQMGQEVILRCVPISNHLYFYWYRQILGQKVEFLVSFYNNEISEKSEIFDDQFSVERPDGSNFTLKIRSTKLEDSAMYFCASRGLAKSGDTQYFGPGTRLTVL.

On this clone itself: Germline and junction disagree at one end, which may indicate a read error. The chain is built from TRBV28 and TRBJ2-2, with D perhaps matching TRBD2 (5 bases). The length of the CDR3 is 17 residues. Germline V CDR1 and CDR2: MDHEN, SYDVKM. CDR3 DNA: TGTGCCAGCATTTTATCCCCGGGGAATAGGAACACCGGGGAGCTGTTTTTT. This encodes CASILSPGNRNTGELFF.

This clone was recorded at least ten times. CDR3 amino acids: CASSSRQGYYGYTF. CDR3 coding DNA: TGTGCCAGCAGCTCGAGACAGGGTTACTATGGCTACACCTTC. The rearrangement links TRBV5-6 to TRBJ1-2; 7 positions match TRBD1. The germline gives CDR1 SGHDT, CDR2 YYEEEE. The CDR3 covers 14 residues. The V segment lost 3 bases and the J segment 3 bases; nucleotides outside the gene matches: 5.

The chain combines TRBV20-1 with TRBJ2-7; 13 bases line up with TRBD2. V trimming: 0 bases; J trimming: 0 bases; junction bases outside the gene matches: 5. The length of the CDR3 is 17 residues. Germline assignment: CDR1 DFQATT and CDR2 SNEGSKA (reference sequence). This CDR3 is CSARDLGLAGDSYEQYF. Written as DNA, the CDR3 is TGCAGTGCTAGAGACTTAGGACTAGCGGGAGACTCCTACGAGCAGTACTTC.

A few counts support this clone. One end of the junction varies from germline; a read error may be responsible. V usage is TRBV28 and J usage is TRBJ2-7; D is ambiguous. Germline CDR1 reads MDHEN; CDR2 reads SYDVKM. The CDR3 has 13 amino acids. CDR3 nucleotides: TGTGCCAGCAGTTTGGCGTGCTTCTACGAGCAGCACTTC. Translating it yields CASSLACFYEQHF.

This clone is labeled medium-sized. The chain employs TRBV6-5 and TRBJ2-7, with TRBD2 identical over 12 bases. CDR1 is MNHEY and CDR2 is SVGAGI in the germline V gene. With V trimmed by 4 bases and J by 5 bases, 9 bases remained unmatched. The CDR3 extends over 16 amino acids. Here the CDR3 DNA reads TGTGCCAGCAGTTTCTCGACTAGCGGGAGTATTAACGAGCAGTACTTC. It encodes CASSFSTSGSINEQYF.

This clone is medium-sized in the sample. The chain employs TRBV20-1 and TRBJ2-1; 8 bases match TRBD2. Germline CDR1 DFQATT, CDR2 SNEGSKA (reference sequence). Losses at the gene ends were 3 bases for V and 5 bases for J; bases not matched to a gene: 9. The CDR3 contains 15 residues. CDR3 nucleotide sequence: TGCAGTGCTAGGATACAGCGGGAGCGAGACAATGAGCAGTTCTTC. It yields the protein CSARIQRERDNEQFF.

As to this clone: Its ends do not fully match the called genes, so a read error is possible. The CDR3: CARTPMRLNF. In nucleotides, the CDR3 is TGTGCCAGAACCCCAATGAGGTTGAACTTC. The chain uses TRBV7-9 and TRBJ1-2; D gene uncertain. Germline CDR1 and CDR2: SEHNR and FQNEAQ (reference sequence). This CDR3 is built from 10 residues.